The 29 T cell receptor beta chains below come from one sample, sequenced in a study of blood T cell repertoires in COVID-19. Assay: immunoSEQ multiplex PCR; the TCRdb copy retains only in-frame clones and omits some. Of more than 95,000 clones in the sample, around four fifths were seen once. What was sequenced was peripheral blood. All receptors derive from a human donor in a cohort sampled during active COVID-19.

This clone was picked up many times. The chain uses TRBV19 and TRBJ2-3; tentatively, D is TRBD1 (6 bases). The CDR3 runs to 16 residues. CDR1 is LNHDA, CDR2 SQIVND, per germline (reference sequence). Trimming stripped 2 bases from V and 6 bases from J, with 18 bases between. CDR3: CASSIMGARNLDTQYF. CDR3 sequence (DNA): TGTGCCAGTAGTATAATGGGGGCGCGAAATCTGGATACGCAGTATTTT.

This clone was counted a few times. This CDR3 reads CASSSGQGAGNTGELFF. The CDR3 region has the DNA TGCGCCAGCAGCTCGGGACAGGGGGCAGGTAACACCGGGGAGCTGTTTTTT. The chain links TRBV5-1 to TRBJ2-2; 12 positions match TRBD1. This CDR3 has 17 residues. The junction had 5 bases not matched to a gene; V was cut back by 3 bases and J by 2 bases. Per germline, CDR1 SGHRS and CDR2 YFSETQ.

V and J are TRBV2 and TRBJ1-1; unclear D gene. The CDR3 has 15 residues. Trimming took off 4 bases at V and 1 base at J, with 13 bases between the two ends. CDR1 SNHLY and CDR2 FYNNEI come from the germline V gene. The CDR3 reads CASSVHSGRNTEAFF. Written as DNA, the CDR3 is TGTGCCAGCAGTGTTCACAGCGGGAGGAACACTGAAGCTTTCTTT.

The chain carries TRBV5-6 and TRBJ2-3, with D hard to call. The CDR3 runs to 19 residues. Germline CDR1 SGHDT, CDR2 YYEEEE. Trimming removed 0 bases from V and 2 bases from J, with 22 bases in between. DNA of the CDR3: TGTGCCAGCAGCTTGGAATTACCCGGTGCAGGCCACCTCACAGATACGCAGTATTTT. Amino acid sequence: CASSLELPGAGHLTDTQYF.

The chain is built from TRBV29-1 and TRBJ2-1; 11 nucleotides align to TRBD2. Per germline, CDR1 SQVTM and CDR2 ANQGSEA. V lost 4 bases to trimming and J lost 8 bases; unmatched junction nucleotides: 4. The CDR3 is made up of 13 amino acids. The CDR3 DNA reads as TGCAGCGTTGGAGATAGCGGGGGGGATGAGCAGTTCTTC. Translation: CSVGDSGGDEQFF.

The rearrangement joins TRBV28 to TRBJ1-4; 8 bases are shared with TRBD1. Germline lookup yields CDR1 MDHEN and CDR2 SYDVKM. Trimming took 7 bases from V and 11 from J; bases not matched to a gene: 9. The CDR3 is 13 amino acids. The CDR3 region has the DNA TGTGCCAGCAAAGCAGGGGGCCGGGTGAAACTGTTTTTT. This encodes CASKAGGRVKLFF.

This sequence joins TRBV30 and TRBJ2-2, with D possibly TRBD2 on 5 matching bases. Germline V lookup: CDR1 GTSNPN, CDR2 SVGIG (reference sequence). Trimming shortened V by 3 bases and J by 4 bases, and 18 bases separated the two germline ends. The CDR3 totals 16 residues. The CDR3 DNA is TGTGCCTGGAGAGATCCTAGCCTAAGGAGCACCGGGGAGCTGTTTTTT. This gives the protein CAWRDPSLRSTGELFF.

The chain links TRBV4-1 to TRBJ2-1; TRBD2 agrees at 8 bases. V was pared by 3 bases and J by 0 bases, with 7 bases of the junction left unmatched. The CDR3 spans 17 residues. Per the germline V gene, CDR1 is MGHRA and CDR2 is YSYEKL. The CDR3 reads CASSHAGGSSSYNEQFF. In nucleotides, the CDR3 is TGCGCCAGCAGCCACGCGGGGGGATCGAGCTCCTACAATGAGCAGTTCTTC.

This clone was picked up one time. This sequence joins TRBV6-1 and TRBJ2-3; 9 nucleotides align to TRBD2. With V trimmed by 4 bases and J by 0 bases, 11 bases remained unmatched. The CDR3 has 18 residues. Germline V gives CDR1 MNHNS, CDR2 SASEGT. Here the CDR3 DNA reads TGTGCCAGCAGTGTAAGGCTAGCGGGATGGGATAGCACAGATACGCAGTATTTT. It codes for CASSVRLAGWDSTDTQYF.

This chain joins TRBV10-3 and TRBJ1-2; D might be TRBD1 (6 bases). From germline, CDR1 is ENHRY and CDR2 SYGVKD. The CDR3 loop spans 14 amino acids. The germline V and J ends were trimmed by 2 bases and 7 bases, with 14 bases remaining between them. The CDR3 bases are TGTGCCATCAGTGAGCATGGGGGCGTTTTTGGCTACACCTTC. This gives the protein CAISEHGGVFGYTF.

The V call is TRBV5-8, the J call TRBJ1-1; D might be TRBD1 (6 bases). The CDR3 has 15 amino acids. In germline, CDR1 is SGHTS, CDR2 YDEGEE. V dropped 4 bases and J dropped 0 bases, with 13 bases sitting between them. CDR3 sequence (DNA): TGTGCCAGCAGCACGGGACATCGGGTGAACACTGAAGCTTTCTTT. This gives the protein CASSTGHRVNTEAFF.

The chain is built from TRBV4-3 and TRBJ2-3; 7 nucleotides match TRBD1. Trimming removed 5 bases from V and 4 bases from J; junction bases left unmatched: 6. From germline, CDR1 is LGHNA and CDR2 YSLEER. CDR3 length: 14 amino acids. The CDR3 DNA reads as TGCGCCAGCAGCATAAGGGGGCGAGCAGATACGCAGTATTTT. Protein sequence: CASSIRGRADTQYF.

This rearrangement joins TRBV6-2 or TRBV6-3 to TRBJ2-7; 7 bases line up with TRBD2. Germline CDR1 reads MNHEY; CDR2 reads SVGEGT. CDR3 length equals 16 residues. V was clipped by 2 bases and J by 3 bases; unmatched bases: 10. CDR3 DNA sequence: TGTGCCAGCAGTTACCGCCTGGGAGCGGGACTCTACGAGCAGTACTTC. It encodes CASSYRLGAGLYEQYF.

The chain carries TRBV27 and TRBJ2-3, with 15 positions matching TRBD2. Per germline, CDR1 MNHEY and CDR2 SMNVEV (reference sequence). The CDR3 contains 19 residues. V dropped 5 bases and J dropped 3; count of bases not matched to a gene: 12. Here the CDR3 reads CASSRWTSGGAYRTDTQYF. Here the CDR3 DNA reads TGTGCCAGCAGTAGATGGACTAGCGGGGGGGCTTATAGGACAGATACGCAGTATTTT.

The genes are TRBV12-3 or TRBV12-4 and TRBJ2-1; 7 bases match TRBD1. The length of the CDR3 is 13 residues. V dropped 6 bases and J dropped 7; count of bases not matched to a gene: 6. As DNA, the CDR3 is TGTGCCAGCAGCCGGGACAGCGCTAATGAGCAGTTCTTC. Encoded protein: CASSRDSANEQFF.

CDR3 protein: CASSSGGTGVRDTF. The CDR3 DNA reads as TGTGCCAGCAGTAGTGGGGGGACAGGGGTCCGGGACACCTTC. The rearrangement uses TRBV28 and TRBJ1-2, with TRBD1 identical over 10 bases. CDR1 and CDR2 from the germline V gene are MDHEN and SYDVKM. V was clipped by 5 bases and J by 12 bases; unmatched bases: 12. CDR3 length: 14 residues.

In DNA, the CDR3 is TGTGCCAGCAGCGAGGGACTAGCTTTCACCTACGAGCAGTACTTC. Its translation is CASSEGLAFTYEQYF. The chain joins TRBV9 to TRBJ2-7; the match to TRBD2 covers 9 bases. The length of the CDR3 is 15 residues. The trim removed 3 bases at V and 2 bases at J, leaving 6 bases unmatched. Germline V lookup: CDR1 SGDLS, CDR2 YYNGEE.

The chain joins TRBV5-6 to TRBJ2-1; 9 bases map to TRBD2. The CDR3 contains 16 residues. The germline V gene encodes CDR1 SGHDT and CDR2 YYEEEE. V shed 6 bases, J shed 7 bases, and the junction held 14 bases outside the gene matches. CDR3 DNA: TGTGCCAGCACCCCCCCTCCTAGCGGGGAAAGGAATGAGCAGTTCTTC. It encodes CASTPPPSGERNEQFF.

The chain couples TRBV6-5 to TRBJ2-2, with TRBD2 matching 7 bases. The CDR3 is 14 amino acids. V lost 4 bases and J lost 6; bases outside the gene matches: 5. From germline, CDR1 is MNHEY and CDR2 SVGAGI. The CDR3 DNA reads as TGTGCCAGCAGTTCCGGACTAGTTGCCGGGGAGCTGTTTTTT. Its translation: CASSSGLVAGELFF.

This sequence joins TRBV9 and TRBJ1-3; D remains unclear. There are 17 residues in the CDR3. V lost 0 bases and J lost 2, with 15 bases in between. Germline values: CDR1 SGDLS, CDR2 YYNGEE. CDR3 sequence: CASSVAMRHEAGNTIYF. The CDR3 nucleotides are TGTGCCAGCAGCGTAGCGATGAGACACGAAGCTGGAAACACCATATATTTT. Full variable domain (missing parts from reference TRBV9 and TRBJ1-3): DSGVTQTPKHLITATGQRVTLRCSPRSGDLSVYWYQQSLDQGLQFLIQYYNGEERAKGNILERFSAQQFPDLHSELNLSSLELGDSALYFCASSVAMRHEAGNTIYFGEGSWLTVV.

The chain employs TRBV7-3 and TRBJ2-1; 9 positions agree with TRBD1. The V and J ends lost 1 base and 10 bases, in that order; junction bases with no gene match: 8. Germline V lookup: CDR1 SGHTA, CDR2 FQGTGA. This CDR3 is 15 amino acids long. CDR3 nucleotides: TGTGCCAGCAGCTTAAGGGGACAGGGAGAGGGAGAGCAGTTCTTC. Encoded protein: CASSLRGQGEGEQFF.

This chain connects TRBV14 to TRBJ2-1, with TRBD1 matching 8 bases. Trimming removed 4 bases from V and 7 bases from J; junction bases left unmatched: 12. Germline loops: CDR1 SGHDN, CDR2 FVKESK. The CDR3 runs 16 residues. The CDR3 nucleotides are TGTGCCAGCAGCCCGACCGTTGGGACAGGTGAGAATGAGCAGTTCTTC. Amino acid sequence: CASSPTVGTGENEQFF.

The rearrangement joins TRBV30 to TRBJ2-4; a possible D gene is TRBD2 (6 bases). Trimming removed 5 bases from V and 7 bases from J, with 21 bases in between. CDR1 GTSNPN and CDR2 SVGIG come from the germline V gene (reference sequence). The CDR3 has 15 residues. For the CDR3, the DNA is TGTGCCTGGGGGCGGCGGGGCCACCCACAGAACATTCAGTACTTC. As protein: CAWGRRGHPQNIQYF.

The V call is TRBV19, the J call TRBJ2-3; D is possibly TRBD1 (6 bases). Germline V CDR1 and CDR2: LNHDA, SQIVND (reference sequence). CDR3 length: 16 residues. The ends were cut back, 0 bases at V and 1 base at J, with 11 bases in the middle. For the CDR3, the DNA is TGTGCCAGTAGTATAGATCGGACAGCCGGCACAGATACGCAGTATTTT. Amino acid sequence: CASSIDRTAGTDTQYF.

The chain uses TRBV6-5 and TRBJ1-2; D gene uncertain. The germline gives CDR1 MNHEY, CDR2 SVGAGI. The V end lost 8 bases, the J end lost 7 bases, and 14 bases lay between the germline ends. The CDR3 loop spans 12 amino acids. The chain's CDR3 is CASRPISGGYTF. In nucleotides, the CDR3 is TGTGCCAGCCGCCCGATCAGCGGTGGCTACACCTTC.

The genes are TRBV18 and TRBJ2-5; maybe TRBD1 (6 bases). The germline V gene encodes CDR1 KGHSH and CDR2 LQKENI. The CDR3 runs 13 residues. Trimming pared 3 bases from V and 5 bases from J, leaving 10 bases between. This chain's CDR3 is CASSPGQRETQYF. The CDR3 nucleotides are TGTGCCAGCTCACCTGGACAGAGGGAGACCCAGTACTTC. The whole variable domain, remainder taken from reference TRBV18 and TRBJ2-5, is NAGVMQNPRHLVRRRGQEARLRCSPMKGHSHVYWYRQLPEEGLKFMVYLQKENIIDESGMPKERFSAEFPKEGPSILRIQQVVRGDSAAYFCASSPGQRETQYFGPGTRLLVL.

This clone occurred a few times. This rearrangement joins TRBV2 to TRBJ1-2; TRBD1 agrees at 7 bases. The CDR3 runs to 15 residues. Per the germline V gene, CDR1 is SNHLY and CDR2 is FYNNEI. V lost 4 bases and J lost 6; bases outside the gene matches: 11. CDR3 loop: CASSGLDDRVHGYTF. In nucleotides, the CDR3 is TGTGCCAGCAGTGGCTTGGATGACAGGGTTCATGGCTACACCTTC.

The chain couples TRBV28 to TRBJ1-5; 9 nucleotides match TRBD1. Trimming cost V 5 bases and J 9 bases; bases outside gene matches: 11. This CDR3 has 15 amino acids. Germline CDR1 MDHEN, CDR2 SYDVKM. The CDR3 loop reads CASSLRPGQGTPQHF. In DNA, the CDR3 is TGTGCCAGCAGTCTTCGCCCGGGACAGGGTACGCCCCAGCATTTT.

V is TRBV2 and J is TRBJ2-1; the D gene is possibly TRBD1 (6 bases). Germline lookup yields CDR1 SNHLY and CDR2 FYNNEI. V was trimmed by 6 bases and J by 2 bases, leaving 14 bases between them. The CDR3 runs to 15 residues. CDR3 amino acids: CASRKVQGAYNEQFF. As DNA, the CDR3 is TGTGCCAGCAGGAAGGTACAGGGAGCCTACAATGAGCAGTTCTTC.